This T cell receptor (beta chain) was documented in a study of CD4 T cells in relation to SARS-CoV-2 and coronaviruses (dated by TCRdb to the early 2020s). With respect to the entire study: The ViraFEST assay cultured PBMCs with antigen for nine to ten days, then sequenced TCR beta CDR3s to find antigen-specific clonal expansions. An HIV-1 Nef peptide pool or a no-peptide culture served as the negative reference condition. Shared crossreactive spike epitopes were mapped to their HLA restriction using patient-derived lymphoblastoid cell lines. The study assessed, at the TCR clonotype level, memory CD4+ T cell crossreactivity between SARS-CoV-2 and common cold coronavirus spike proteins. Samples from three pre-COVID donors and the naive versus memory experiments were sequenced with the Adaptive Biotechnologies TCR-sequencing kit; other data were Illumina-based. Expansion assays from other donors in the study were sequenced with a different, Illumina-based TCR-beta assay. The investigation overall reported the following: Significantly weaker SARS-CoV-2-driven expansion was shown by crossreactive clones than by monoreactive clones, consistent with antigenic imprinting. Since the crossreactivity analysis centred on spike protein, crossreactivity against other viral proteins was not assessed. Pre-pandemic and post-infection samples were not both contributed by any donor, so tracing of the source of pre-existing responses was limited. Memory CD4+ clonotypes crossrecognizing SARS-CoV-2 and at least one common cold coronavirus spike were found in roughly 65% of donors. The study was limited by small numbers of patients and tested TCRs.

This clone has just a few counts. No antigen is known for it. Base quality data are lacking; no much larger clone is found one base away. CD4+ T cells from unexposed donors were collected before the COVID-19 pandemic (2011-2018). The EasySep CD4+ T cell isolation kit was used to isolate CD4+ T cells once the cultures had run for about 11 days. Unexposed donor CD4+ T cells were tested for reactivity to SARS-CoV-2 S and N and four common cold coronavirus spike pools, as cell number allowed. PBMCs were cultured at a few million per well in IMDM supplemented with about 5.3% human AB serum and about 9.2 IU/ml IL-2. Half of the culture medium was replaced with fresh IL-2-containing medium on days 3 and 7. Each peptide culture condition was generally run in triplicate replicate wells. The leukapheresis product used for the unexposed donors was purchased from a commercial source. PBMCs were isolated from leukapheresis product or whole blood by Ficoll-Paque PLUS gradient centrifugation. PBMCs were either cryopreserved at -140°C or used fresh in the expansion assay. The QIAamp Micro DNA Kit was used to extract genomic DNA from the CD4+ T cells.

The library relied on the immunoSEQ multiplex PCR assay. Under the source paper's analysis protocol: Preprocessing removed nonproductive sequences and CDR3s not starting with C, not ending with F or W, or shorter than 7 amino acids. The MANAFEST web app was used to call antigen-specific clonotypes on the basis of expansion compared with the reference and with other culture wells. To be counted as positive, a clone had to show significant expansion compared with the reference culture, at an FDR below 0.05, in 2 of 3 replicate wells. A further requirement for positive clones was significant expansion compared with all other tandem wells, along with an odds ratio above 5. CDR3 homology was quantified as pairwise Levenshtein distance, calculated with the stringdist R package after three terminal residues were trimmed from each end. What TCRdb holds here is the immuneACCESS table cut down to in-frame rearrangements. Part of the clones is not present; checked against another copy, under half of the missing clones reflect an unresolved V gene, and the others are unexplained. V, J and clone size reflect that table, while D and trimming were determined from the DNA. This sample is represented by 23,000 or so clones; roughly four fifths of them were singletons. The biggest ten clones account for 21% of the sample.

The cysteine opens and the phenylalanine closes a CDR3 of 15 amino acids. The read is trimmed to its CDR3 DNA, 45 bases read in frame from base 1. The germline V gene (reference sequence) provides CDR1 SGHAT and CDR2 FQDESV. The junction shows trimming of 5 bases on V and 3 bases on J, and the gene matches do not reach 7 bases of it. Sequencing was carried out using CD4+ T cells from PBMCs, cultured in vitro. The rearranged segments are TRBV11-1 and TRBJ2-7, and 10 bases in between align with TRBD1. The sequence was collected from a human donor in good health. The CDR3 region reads CASSPRDRGVYEQYF. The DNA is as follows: TGTGCCAGCAGCCCCCGGGACAGGGGAGTCTACGAGCAGTACTTC.